Below are 23 T cell receptor beta chains sequenced from a single sample in a study of CD8 T cells in ankylosing spondylitis (TCRdb year 2017). Their cognate antigens are unknown. Paper-wide results and their limitations: A TCR beta motif made up of several highly homologous amino acid variants appeared to be characteristic of blood from ankylosing spondylitis patients.

Library method: 5' RACE. Sequenced using an Illumina HiSeq 2500. TCRdb reprocessed the public reads (quality trimming at Q25 with fastp, clone calling with MiXCR) and kept in-frame beta chains. Rows are unified per CDR3 protein, each entry keeping the most common DNA and genes. For this sample there are 450,000 to 550,000 distinct CDR3 sequences; roughly 5% appear just once. Under 4.5% of the sample goes to the ten largest clones. The specimen was blood, either unsorted or a sorted T cell fraction (not recorded which). Receptors originate from a male donor with ankylosing spondylitis.

This clonotype came up many times. This sequence joins TRBV6-5 and TRBJ1-5, with D perhaps matching TRBD1 (5 bases). This CDR3 comprises 15 residues. The germline V gene has CDR1 MNHEY and CDR2 SVGAGI. V lost 1 base and J lost 4, with 11 bases in between. The CDR3 bases are TGTGCCAGCAGTTACTTATCGACAGCTAATCAGCCCCAGCATTTT. It encodes CASSYLSTANQPQHF.

The V gene is TRBV27, the J gene TRBJ1-1; D gene uncertain. V was cut by 7 bases and J by 3 bases, with 12 bases left in between. Per the germline V gene, CDR1 is MNHEY and CDR2 is SMNVEV (reference sequence). The CDR3 consists of 13 residues. The CDR3 DNA sequence: TGTGCCAGCACTAATCAGGTGCACACTGAAGCTTTCTTT. Protein: CASTNQVHTEAFF.

The chain recombines TRBV2 with TRBJ2-1; 8 bases map to TRBD1. The V and J ends lost 6 bases and 1 base, in that order; junction bases with no gene match: 5. From germline, CDR1 is SNHLY and CDR2 FYNNEI. The CDR3 has 15 amino acids. The CDR3 is CASRPDRESYNEQFF. As DNA, the CDR3 is TGTGCCAGCAGGCCGGACAGGGAATCCTACAATGAGCAGTTCTTC.

This clonotype was found a few times. The chain links TRBV15 to TRBJ2-1; D is unresolved. Germline assignment: CDR1 LNHNV and CDR2 YYDKDF (reference sequence). The germline V and J ends were trimmed by 5 bases and 8 bases, with 13 bases remaining between them. CDR3 size: 13 residues. The CDR3 nucleotides are TGTGCCACCAGCCCCAGGACGGTAGATGAGCAGTTCTTC. Protein sequence: CATSPRTVDEQFF. Filled out from reference TRBV15 and TRBJ2-1, the complete variable domain reads DAMVIQNPRYQVTQFGKPVTLSCSQTLNHNVMYWYQQKSSQAPKLLFHYYDKDFNNEADTPDNFQSRRPNTSFCFLDIRSPGLGDTAMYLCATSPRTVDEQFFGPGTRLTVL.

Comment on this clonotype: A much larger clone differs by one base, so this may be a read error. This rearrangement joins TRBV5-1 to TRBJ2-7, with D tentatively TRBD2 (6 bases). Trimming pared 0 bases from V and 4 bases from J, leaving 23 bases between. The CDR3 runs 18 residues. Germline CDR1 SGHRS, CDR2 YFSETQ. CDR3 sequence (DNA): TGCGCCAGCAGCTTGGCCTTGATGTCTATCGGGAGAGGATACGAGCAGTACTTC. Protein product: CASSLALMSIGRGYEQYF. Based on the CDR3 plus reference TRBV5-1 and TRBJ2-7, the full variable domain is KAGVTQTPRYLIKTRGQQVTLSCSPISGHRSVSWYQQTPGQGLQFLFEYFSETQRNKGNFPGRFSGRQFSNSRSEMNVSTLELGDSALYLCASSLALMSIGRGYEQYFGPGTRLTVT.

A remark on this clonotype: Mismatch with germline at one junction end may stem from a read error. CDR3: CANRGDDTEAFF. For the CDR3, the DNA is TGCGCAAATCGGGGCGATGACACTGAAGCTTTCTTT. The chain links TRBV7-9 to TRBJ1-1; perhaps TRBD1 as D (5 bases). The CDR3 spans 12 residues. CDR1 is SEHNR, CDR2 FQNEAQ, per germline (reference sequence).

This clonotype was detected a few times. The V call is TRBV5-1, the J call TRBJ2-5, with TRBD2 as a possible D gene (5 bases). V lost 4 bases and J lost 5, with 12 bases in between. CDR3 length equals 13 residues. Germline CDR1 is SGHRS and CDR2 is YFSETQ. The CDR3 DNA follows: TGCGCCAGCAGCCTAGCAGTCTGGGAGACCCAGTACTTC. This sequence encodes CASSLAVWETQYF.

Ten or more counts support this clonotype. The chain joins TRBV29-1 to TRBJ2-4; 12 bases are a match to TRBD1. The V and J ends lost 5 bases and 15 bases, in that order; junction bases with no gene match: 11. Germline V gene lookup returns CDR1 SQVTM and CDR2 ANQGSEA. CDR3 length equals 13 residues. The CDR3 spells CSVQIAGTGGMYF. The CDR3 region has the DNA TGCAGCGTTCAAATCGCAGGGACAGGGGGCATGTACTTC. The whole variable domain, filled in from reference TRBV29-1 and TRBJ2-4, reads SAVISQKPSRDICQRGTSLTIQCQVDSQVTMMFWYRQQPGQSLTLIATANQGSEATYESGFVIDKFPISRPNLTFSTLTVSNMSPEDSSIYLCSVQIAGTGGMYFGAGTRLSVL.

This clonotype appeared many times. The chain carries TRBV20-1 and TRBJ2-5; 7 bases map to TRBD2. The CDR3 loop spans 13 amino acids. Trimming removed 3 bases from V and 4 bases from J; junction bases left unmatched: 5. From germline, CDR1 is DFQATT and CDR2 SNEGSKA (reference sequence). For the CDR3, the DNA is TGCAGTGCTAGGGTGCTAGCGGTAGAGACCCAGTACTTC. This sequence encodes CSARVLAVETQYF.

This clonotype has only a few counts. V gene TRBV7-2 combines with J gene TRBJ2-1, with 8 bases fitting TRBD2. The CDR3 has 17 residues. Germline CDR1 and CDR2: SGHTA and FQGNSA. After removal of 2 bases from V and 3 bases from J, the junction contained 9 bases not matched to a gene. CDR3 in amino acids: CASSLFTLREGYNEQFF. CDR3 coding DNA: TGTGCCAGCAGCTTATTTACGCTTCGGGAGGGCTACAATGAGCAGTTCTTC. Together with reference TRBV7-2 and TRBJ2-1, the CDR3 gives the full variable domain: GAGVSQSPSNKVTEKGKDVELRCDPISGHTALYWYRQSLGQGLEFLIYFQGNSAPDKSGLPSDRFSAERTGGSVSTLTIQRTQQEDSAVYLCASSLFTLREGYNEQFFGPGTRLTVL.

This clonotype has at least ten counts. The rearrangement links TRBV7-8 to TRBJ1-1; a possible D gene is TRBD1 (6 bases). With 8 bases removed from V and 2 bases from J, the gap between germline ends came to 15 bases. The CDR3 loop spans 14 amino acids. Germline V gene lookup returns CDR1 SGHVS and CDR2 FQNEAQ. The CDR3 protein is CASSFGQHNTEAFF. CDR3 in DNA: TGTGCCAGCTCCTTCGGACAGCATAACACTGAAGCTTTCTTT. Supplemented by reference TRBV7-8 and TRBJ1-1, the full variable domain reads GAGVSQSPRYKVAKRGQDVALRCDPISGHVSLFWYQQALGQGPEFLTYFQNEAQLDKSGLPSDRFFAERPEGSVSTLKIQRTQQEDSAVYLCASSFGQHNTEAFFGQGTRLTVV.

At least ten counts were recorded for this clonotype. The gene calls are TRBV5-1 and TRBJ2-3, with 11 bases fitting TRBD2. Germline CDR1 and CDR2: SGHRS and YFSETQ. The V and J ends lost 4 bases and 5 bases, in that order; junction bases with no gene match: 3. The CDR3 covers 14 residues. As DNA, the CDR3 is TGCGCCAGCAGCCGTACTAGCGGGGGAGATACGCAGTATTTT. This gives the protein CASSRTSGGDTQYF.

This clonotype was recorded at least ten times. This chain links TRBV6-2 or TRBV6-3 with TRBJ1-1; maybe TRBD1 (5 bases). V lost 4 bases and J 1 base, leaving 25 bases between the germline ends. Germline V gives CDR1 MNHEY, CDR2 SVGEGT. The CDR3 totals 19 residues. The CDR3: CASSSSRHTGYPANTEAFF. CDR3 DNA sequence: TGTGCCAGCAGTTCCTCCCGCCATACAGGTTATCCCGCGAACACTGAAGCTTTCTTT.

This clonotype was recorded at least ten times. The chain employs TRBV7-6 and TRBJ1-5; TRBD1 is a possible D gene (6 bases). With 6 bases removed from V and 6 bases from J, the gap between germline ends came to 24 bases. CDR1 and CDR2 from the germline V gene are SGHVS and FNYEAQ. The CDR3 runs 17 residues. Written as DNA, the CDR3 is TGTGCCAGCAGTAAGGGGGGTTGGGGGGCGCGGAGTCAGCCCCAGCATTTT. This gives the protein CASSKGGWGARSQPQHF.

This clonotype was observed many times. The rearrangement joins TRBV29-1 to TRBJ1-1, with 9 bases aligning to TRBD1. This CDR3 is built from 13 residues. Germline values: CDR1 SQVTM, CDR2 ANQGSEA. Trimming at V came to 4 bases and at J to 5 bases, leaving 5 bases not matched to a gene. In DNA, the CDR3 is TGCAGCGTTGCAACAGGGGGCAGGACTGAAGCTTTCTTT. Its protein is CSVATGGRTEAFF. Full variable domain (outside the CDR3, taken from reference TRBV29-1 and TRBJ1-1): SAVISQKPSRDICQRGTSLTIQCQVDSQVTMMFWYRQQPGQSLTLIATANQGSEATYESGFVIDKFPISRPNLTFSTLTVSNMSPEDSSIYLCSVATGGRTEAFFGQGTRLTVV.

The chain links TRBV30 to TRBJ2-3; D gene uncertain. Trimming cost V 2 bases and J 2 bases, with 11 bases left between them. Per the germline V gene, CDR1 is GTSNPN and CDR2 is SVGIG (reference sequence). The CDR3 is 14 residues long. This CDR3 is CAWSPGVHTDTQYF. CDR3 DNA: TGTGCCTGGAGTCCCGGTGTACACACAGATACGCAGTATTTT.

In its sample, this clonotype was seen many times. The V call is TRBV20-1, the J call TRBJ1-1, with D hard to call. V was shortened by 3 bases and J by 0 bases, with 17 bases between the two germline ends. The CDR3 has 16 amino acids. The V gene's germline CDR1 is DFQATT and CDR2 SNEGSKA (reference sequence). As DNA, the CDR3 is TGCAGTGCTAGCGATCCTCGGAATGGGTTGAACACTGAAGCTTTCTTT. This gives the protein CSASDPRNGLNTEAFF.

This clonotype has at least ten counts. This chain links TRBV7-2 with TRBJ1-6; D remains unclear. The CDR3 loop spans 14 amino acids. Trimming took off 3 bases at V and 6 bases at J, with 9 bases between the two ends. Germline CDR1 is SGHTA and CDR2 is FQGNSA. CDR3 in amino acids: CASSFSRINSPLHF. DNA of the CDR3: TGTGCCAGCAGCTTTAGTCGGATTAATTCACCCCTCCACTTT.

This clonotype was picked up a small number of times. The chain joins TRBV7-6 to TRBJ2-1; 13 bases fit TRBD2. CDR3 length: 16 amino acids. The V gene end was trimmed by 6 bases and the J gene end by 5 bases; junction bases not matched to a gene: 7. Germline CDR1 and CDR2: SGHVS and FNYEAQ. For the CDR3, the DNA is TGTGCCAGCAGGCGGACTAGCGGGAGTCCCCACAATGAGCAGTTCTTC. Translated: CASRRTSGSPHNEQFF.

The chain carries TRBV30 and TRBJ2-1; D is perhaps TRBD2 (6 bases). Per the germline V gene, CDR1 is GTSNPN and CDR2 is SVGIG (reference sequence). This CDR3 comprises 16 residues. V lost 3 bases and J lost 0, with 15 bases in between. The CDR3: CAWRPRSSGSYNEQFF. The CDR3 DNA reads as TGTGCCTGGAGACCGCGAAGTAGCGGCTCCTACAATGAGCAGTTCTTC. The full variable domain, completed using reference TRBV30 and TRBJ2-1, is SQTIHQWPATLVQPVGSPLSLECTVEGTSNPNLYWYRQAAGRGLQLLFYSVGIGQISSEVPQNLSASRPQDRQFILSSKKLLLSDSGFYLCAWRPRSSGSYNEQFFGPGTRLTVL.

This clonotype has only a few counts. The chain is built from TRBV9 and TRBJ2-7, with TRBD2 matching 7 bases. The CDR3 contains 14 residues. V gave up 1 base and J gave up 3 bases; unmatched junction bases: 4. Germline-derived CDR1 and CDR2 are SGDLS and YYNGEE. CDR3: CASSVRAGDYEQYF. DNA of the CDR3: TGTGCCAGCAGCGTAAGGGCGGGAGACTACGAGCAGTACTTC. Using reference TRBV9 and TRBJ2-7 for the parts outside the CDR3, the full variable domain is DSGVTQTPKHLITATGQRVTLRCSPRSGDLSVYWYQQSLDQGLQFLIQYYNGEERAKGNILERFSAQQFPDLHSELNLSSLELGDSALYFCASSVRAGDYEQYFGPGTRLTVT.

This clonotype came up many times. The rearrangement links TRBV4-1 to TRBJ1-2, with D perhaps matching TRBD1 (5 bases). V shed 1 base and J shed 8 bases, with 11 bases lying between them. The CDR3 has 13 amino acids. Per the germline V gene, CDR1 is MGHRA and CDR2 is YSYEKL. CDR3 sequence (DNA): TGCGCCAGCAGCCAAGCAGGGAAGGGAGGCTACACCTTC. It is translated as CASSQAGKGGYTF.

This clonotype was counted at least ten times. The chain carries TRBV5-1 and TRBJ2-3, with 7 bases matching TRBD2. This CDR3 comprises 15 residues. The trim removed 5 bases at V and 2 bases at J, leaving 8 bases unmatched. Germline V gives CDR1 SGHRS, CDR2 YFSETQ. The CDR3 loop reads CASSSGGGFTDTQYF. CDR3 nucleotide sequence: TGCGCCAGCAGTTCTGGGGGGGGATTCACAGATACGCAGTATTTT.